Listed below are T cell receptor beta chains from one sample, sequenced in a study of response to subunit inactivated influenza vaccine. Using its own MiXCR run on the RT-PCR reads, TCRdb lists one record per CDR3 protein. The sample lists under 200,000 distinct CDR3 sequences, roughly 11% occurring once. Sample: non-naive T cells sorted from PBMCs, taken about 40 days after vaccination. The receptors shown here come from a man aged 45-65 years who received an inactivated influenza vaccine. Each CDR3 is given with its conserved first and last residue. D genes are given only for firm matches. Not every row has a clone size; where given, it reads once, few, many or a size class.

J | size | V | D | DNA | CDR3
TRBJ2-2 | few | TRBV4-3 | - | TGCGCCAGCAGCCAAGATAGTCGGGGGCTGGGGGAGCTGTTTTTT | CASSQDSRGLGELFF
TRBJ2-5 | - | TRBV7-4 | - | TGTGCCAGCAGCTTTTATCTTCATGGTCAAGAGACCCAGTACTTC | CASSFYLHGQETQYF
TRBJ2-1 | few | TRBV7-6 | TRBD2 | TGTGCCAGCAGCTTAGAGGCCGTACGCGGGAGCTCCTACAATGAGCAGTTCTTC | CASSLEAVRGSSYNEQFF
TRBJ2-5 | - | TRBV7-2 | - | TGTGCCAGCAGCTTAGAGCAGGGAGAGTGGGAGACCCAGTACTTC | CASSLEQGEWETQYF
TRBJ2-7 | few | TRBV2 | - | TGTGCCAGCGGGGGGACAATCGACGAGCAGTACTTC | CASGGTIDEQYF
TRBJ2-7 | few | TRBV19 | TRBD1 | TGTGCCAGTAGTCCACTAGGACAGGCGCTAGCCCCCTACGAGCAGTACTTC | CASSPLGQALAPYEQYF
TRBJ1-5 | many | TRBV6-1 | - | TGTGCCAGCAGTGAAGGGGCAGGGTGGCAGCCCCAGCATTTT | CASSEGAGWQPQHF
TRBJ1-2 | many | TRBV12-3/TRBV12-4 | TRBD1 | TGTGCCAGCAGTTCGGGACAGCAAATCTACACCTTC | CASSSGQQIYTF
TRBJ2-3 | many | TRBV12-3/TRBV12-4 | TRBD2 | TGTGCCAGCAGTTTAGACACTAGCGGGGCGTCAGATACGCAGTATTTT | CASSLDTSGASDTQYF
TRBJ1-2 | - | TRBV3-1 | - | TGTGCCAGCATCCAAAGGGGGGCGTATAACTATGGCTACACCTTC | CASIQRGAYNYGYTF
TRBJ1-1 | few | TRBV7-2 | - | TGTGCCAGCAGCTTAGCGACCCGTCCCGGATTGAACACTGAAGCTTTCTTT | CASSLATRPGLNTEAFF
TRBJ2-2 | few | TRBV30 | - | TGTGCCTTAACAGGAGCGAACACCGGGGAGCTGTTTTTT | CALTGANTGELFF
TRBJ2-7 | few | TRBV30 | TRBD1 | TGTGCCTGGAGGCTACCCGGACAGGGCTACGAGCAGTACTTC | CAWRLPGQGYEQYF
TRBJ2-5 | - | TRBV3-1 | - | TGTGCCAGCACCAAGCCGGGACTAGGGACAGGAGAACAAGAGACCCAGTACTTC | CASTKPGLGTGEQETQYF
TRBJ2-5 | - | TRBV12-3/TRBV12-4 | TRBD2 | TGTGCCAGCATAGTTTTAGGCGGGAGCTTGGAGACCCAGTACTTC | CASIVLGGSLETQYF
TRBJ2-3 | - | TRBV7-2 | TRBD2 | TGTGCCAGCAGCCTAAGACTAGCGGGGGCCACAGATACGCAGTATTTT | CASSLRLAGATDTQYF
TRBJ2-3 | many | TRBV20-1 | - | TGCAGTGCTGTCCCAGGAGCAGGCACAGATACGCAGTATTTT | CSAVPGAGTDTQYF
TRBJ2-5 | many | TRBV5-1 | - | TGCGCCAGCAGCTTGGAGTACCAAGAGACCCAGTACTTC | CASSLEYQETQYF
TRBJ2-3 | few | TRBV10-3 | TRBD2 | TGTGCCATCAGTGAGTCGTTGGTAGCGGGAGAGTCAGATACGCAGTATTTT | CAISESLVAGESDTQYF
TRBJ1-2 | many | TRBV7-9 | TRBD1 | TGTGCCAGCAGCCCCGCGGGACAGGGTCCTGGCTACACCTTC | CASSPAGQGPGYTF
TRBJ1-1 | many | TRBV5-5 | - | TGTGCCAGCAGCCCTTACATGGGCACTGAAGCTTTCTTT | CASSPYMGTEAFF
TRBJ2-7 | many | TRBV3-1 | - | TGTGCCAGCGGACGGTCCTCCTACGAGCAGTACTTC | CASGRSSYEQYF
TRBJ2-3 | few | TRBV12-3/TRBV12-4 | - | TGTGCCAGCAGACTAGACAGGATTGGCACAGATACGCAGTATTTT | CASRLDRIGTDTQYF
TRBJ2-7 | few | TRBV7-8 | TRBD2 | TGTGCCAGCAGCGGGACTAGCGGGAGTAGGGTCTACGAGCAGTACTTC | CASSGTSGSRVYEQYF
TRBJ2-5 | few | TRBV9 | - | TGTGCCAGCAGCGTAGAGGGACCCAAAGGGGGGACCCAGTACTTC | CASSVEGPKGGTQYF
TRBJ2-7 | - | TRBV27 | - | TGTGCCAGCAGTTTATCTTGGAGGGGGCGCCCCGCGGACTACGAGCAGTACTTC | CASSLSWRGRPADYEQYF
TRBJ1-3 | - | TRBV6-1 | TRBD1 | TGTGCCAGCAGTCCGACAGGGTCAGGAAACACCATATATTTT | CASSPTGSGNTIYF
TRBJ2-5 | few | TRBV15 | - | TGTGCCACCAGCAACCCAGCAGCTCAAGAGACCCAGTACTTC | CATSNPAAQETQYF
TRBJ2-1 | many | TRBV20-1 | - | TGCAGTGCTAGAGATTTGCGGGGCGCCATCAATGAGCAGTTCTTC | CSARDLRGAINEQFF
TRBJ2-3 | many | TRBV3-1 | - | TGTGCCAGCAGCCGGAGAGGGGCGGATACGCAGTATTTT | CASSRRGADTQYF
TRBJ2-1 | many | TRBV5-1 | TRBD1 | TGCGCCAGCAGCTTCGGACAGGGGGCGACCAATGAGCAGTTCTTC | CASSFGQGATNEQFF
TRBJ2-7 | - | TRBV6-2/TRBV6-3 | - | TGTGCCAGCAACGGGCTAACGTACGAGCAGTACTTC | CASNGLTYEQYF
TRBJ2-3 | few | TRBV27 | TRBD2 | TGTGCCAGCAGTTTACGTTCGAGTCCAACAGCGGGGGGGCATACGCAGTATTTT | CASSLRSSPTAGGHTQYF
TRBJ1-6 | few | TRBV5-1 | - | TGCGCCAGCAGCTTGGAAACGTGGAGGGCCGGGTCACCCCTCCACTTT | CASSLETWRAGSPLHF
TRBJ2-3 | - | TRBV20-1 | TRBD2 | TGCAGTGCTACCGGCGGGGCGGGAGAACCAGATACGCAGTATTTT | CSATGGAGEPDTQYF
TRBJ2-7 | - | TRBV7-2 | - | TGTGCCAGCAGCTTAATCTTCAGCGAGCAGTACTTC | CASSLIFSEQYF
TRBJ1-6 | - | TRBV5-1 | - | TGCGCCAGCAGCCCCCTGGACAGTAAAGTCTCACCCCTCCACTTT | CASSPLDSKVSPLHF
TRBJ2-2 | - | TRBV11-2 | - | TGTGCCAGCAGCTTAGATGTTAACACCGGGGAGCTGTTTTTT | CASSLDVNTGELFF
TRBJ2-7 | - | TRBV4-3 | - | TGCGCCAGCAGCCAAGACAATCAGGGCCCCCTCGAGCAGTACTTC | CASSQDNQGPLEQYF
TRBJ2-7 | - | TRBV6-1 | TRBD1 | TGTGCCAGCAGCACTAACCTTCAGGACAGGGGACTCTCCTACGAGCAGTACTTC | CASSTNLQDRGLSYEQYF
TRBJ1-1 | - | TRBV6-2/TRBV6-3 | TRBD1 | TGTGCCAGCACGACAGGGCTGGCTGAAGCTTTCTTT | CASTTGLAEAFF
TRBJ2-1 | - | TRBV5-1 | TRBD2 | TGCGCCAGCAGCTTAGCCTCCGGGACTAGCATCTATGAGCAGTTCTTC | CASSLASGTSIYEQFF
TRBJ1-4 | - | TRBV6-2/TRBV6-3 | - | TGTGCCAGCAGTTACGATGGGACAACTAATGAAAAACTGTTTTTT | CASSYDGTTNEKLFF
TRBJ1-1 | - | TRBV6-2/TRBV6-3 | - | TGTGCCAGCAGTCTGGGACCCGGTAGGACTGAAGCTTTCTTT | CASSLGPGRTEAFF
TRBJ2-1 | - | TRBV20-1 | TRBD1 | TGCAGTGCTAGCGTAGGAGAACAGGGGTCCTACAATGAGCAGTTCTTC | CSASVGEQGSYNEQFF
TRBJ2-1 | few | TRBV3-1 | TRBD2 | TGTGCCAGCAGCCCGGGGGGTACACATAATGAGCAGTTCTTC | CASSPGGTHNEQFF
TRBJ2-7 | many | TRBV7-8 | TRBD1 | TGTGCCAGCAGCTTAGTAGCCCTGAGGGGGCTTAGCCACGAGCAGTACTTC | CASSLVALRGLSHEQYF
TRBJ1-6 | few | TRBV4-3 | TRBD1 | TGCGCCAGCAGCCAATCCGGGACAGGGTACTCACCCCTCCACTTT | CASSQSGTGYSPLHF
TRBJ2-1 | - | TRBV5-5 | TRBD1 | TGTGCCAGCAGCTGGGACAGGGGGCCAGGCCCAGAGCAGTTCTTC | CASSWDRGPGPEQFF
TRBJ2-1 | many | TRBV7-9 | - | TGTGCCAGCAGCTTACCGTTTCGGCTAGCGATCAACAATGAGCAGTTCTTC | CASSLPFRLAINNEQFF
TRBJ2-7 | many | TRBV4-3 | - | TGCGCCAGCAGCCAGGGGAGGGGGGTTTTCTACGAGCAGTACTTC | CASSQGRGVFYEQYF